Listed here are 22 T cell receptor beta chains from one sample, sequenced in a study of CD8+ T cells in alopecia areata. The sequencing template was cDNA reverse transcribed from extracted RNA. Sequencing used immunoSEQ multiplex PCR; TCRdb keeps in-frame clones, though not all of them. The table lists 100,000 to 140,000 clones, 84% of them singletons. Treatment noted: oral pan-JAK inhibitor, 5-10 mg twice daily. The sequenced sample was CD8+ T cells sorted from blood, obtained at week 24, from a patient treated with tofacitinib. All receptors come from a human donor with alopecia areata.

The CDR3 DNA follows: TGTGCCTGGAGTTTCGGGCCGAGGGATACGCAGTATTTT. It yields the protein CAWSFGPRDTQYF. The J gene is TRBJ2-3, the V gene TRBV30, with D unresolved. CDR3 length: 13 amino acids. CDR1 GTSNPN and CDR2 SVGIG come from the germline V gene (reference sequence). V lost 2 bases and J 6 bases, leaving 12 bases between the germline ends.

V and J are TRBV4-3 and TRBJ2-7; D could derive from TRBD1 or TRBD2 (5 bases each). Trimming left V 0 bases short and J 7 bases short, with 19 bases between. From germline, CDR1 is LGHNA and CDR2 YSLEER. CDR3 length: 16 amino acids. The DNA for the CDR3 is TGCGCCAGCAGCCAAGATGGGGGAACCGGGTCCATTGAGCAGTACTTC. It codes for CASSQDGGTGSIEQYF.

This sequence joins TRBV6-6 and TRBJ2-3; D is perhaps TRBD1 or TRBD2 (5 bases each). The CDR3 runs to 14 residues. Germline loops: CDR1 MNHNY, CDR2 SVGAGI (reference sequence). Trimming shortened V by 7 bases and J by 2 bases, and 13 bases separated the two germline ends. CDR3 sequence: CASTKLGTTDTQYF. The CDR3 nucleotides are TGTGCCAGCACTAAACTAGGGACCACAGATACGCAGTATTTT.

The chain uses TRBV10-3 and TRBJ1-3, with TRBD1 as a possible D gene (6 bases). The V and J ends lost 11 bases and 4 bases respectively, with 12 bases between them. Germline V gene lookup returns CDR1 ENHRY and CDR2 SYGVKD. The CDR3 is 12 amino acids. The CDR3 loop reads CAVQGSGNTIYF. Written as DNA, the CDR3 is TGTGCCGTACAGGGTTCCGGAAACACCATATATTTT.

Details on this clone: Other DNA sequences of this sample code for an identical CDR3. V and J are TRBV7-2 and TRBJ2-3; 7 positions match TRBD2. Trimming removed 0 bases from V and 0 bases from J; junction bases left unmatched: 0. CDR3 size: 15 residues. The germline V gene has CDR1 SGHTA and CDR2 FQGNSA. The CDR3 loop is CASSLAGGSTDTQYF. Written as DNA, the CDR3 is TGTGCCAGCAGCTTAGCGGGGGGGAGCACAGATACGCAGTATTTT.

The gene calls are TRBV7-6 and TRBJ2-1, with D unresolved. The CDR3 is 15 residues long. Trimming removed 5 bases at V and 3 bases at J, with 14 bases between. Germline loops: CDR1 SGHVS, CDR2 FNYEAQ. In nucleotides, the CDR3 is TGTGCCAGCAGCGAGCTCGTGGGGAACTACAATGAGCAGTTCTTC. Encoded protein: CASSELVGNYNEQFF.

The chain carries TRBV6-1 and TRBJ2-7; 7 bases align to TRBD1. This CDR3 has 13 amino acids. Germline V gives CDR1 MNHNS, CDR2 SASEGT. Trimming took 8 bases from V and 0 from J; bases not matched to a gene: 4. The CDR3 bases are TGTGCCAGCCATGACAGGGCCTCCTACGAGCAGTACTTC. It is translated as CASHDRASYEQYF.

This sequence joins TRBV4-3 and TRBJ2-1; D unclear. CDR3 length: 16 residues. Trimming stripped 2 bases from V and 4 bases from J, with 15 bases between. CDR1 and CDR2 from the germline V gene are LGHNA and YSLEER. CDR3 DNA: TGCGCCAGCAGCCAATCCCCCACAAGTCTATACAATGAGCAGTTCTTC. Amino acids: CASSQSPTSLYNEQFF.

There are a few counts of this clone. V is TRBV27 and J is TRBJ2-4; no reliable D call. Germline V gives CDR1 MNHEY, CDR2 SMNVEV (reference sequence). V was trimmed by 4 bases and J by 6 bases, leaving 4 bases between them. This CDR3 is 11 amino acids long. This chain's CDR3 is CASSYGNIQYF. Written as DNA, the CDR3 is TGTGCCAGCAGTTACGGAAACATTCAGTACTTC.

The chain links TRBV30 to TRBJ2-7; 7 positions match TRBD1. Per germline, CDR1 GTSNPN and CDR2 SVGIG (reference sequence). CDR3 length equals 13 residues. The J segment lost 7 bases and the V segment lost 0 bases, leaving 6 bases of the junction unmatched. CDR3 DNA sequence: TGTGCCTGGAGTGTAGGACAGGTTGAAGAGCAGTACTTC. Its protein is CAWSVGQVEEQYF.

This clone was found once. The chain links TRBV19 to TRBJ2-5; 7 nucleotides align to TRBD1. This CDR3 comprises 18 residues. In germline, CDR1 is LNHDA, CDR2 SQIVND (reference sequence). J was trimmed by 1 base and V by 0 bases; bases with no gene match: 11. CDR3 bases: TGTGCCAGTAGTATAGACTACCGGACAGGAGAGATCCAAGAGACCCAGTACTTC. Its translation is CASSIDYRTGEIQETQYF.

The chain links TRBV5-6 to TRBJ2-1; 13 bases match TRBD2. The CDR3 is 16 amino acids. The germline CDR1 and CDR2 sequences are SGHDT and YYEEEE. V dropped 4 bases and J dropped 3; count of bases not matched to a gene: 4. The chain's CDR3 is CASSELAGGLYNEQFF. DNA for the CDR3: TGTGCCAGCAGCGAACTAGCGGGGGGGCTCTACAATGAGCAGTTCTTC.

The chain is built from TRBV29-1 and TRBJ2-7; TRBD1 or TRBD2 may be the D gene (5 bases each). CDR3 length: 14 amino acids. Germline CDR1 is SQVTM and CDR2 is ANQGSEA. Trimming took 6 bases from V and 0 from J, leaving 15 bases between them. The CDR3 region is CSVWGRETSYEQYF. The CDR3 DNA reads TGCAGCGTGTGGGGCAGGGAGACCTCCTACGAGCAGTACTTC.

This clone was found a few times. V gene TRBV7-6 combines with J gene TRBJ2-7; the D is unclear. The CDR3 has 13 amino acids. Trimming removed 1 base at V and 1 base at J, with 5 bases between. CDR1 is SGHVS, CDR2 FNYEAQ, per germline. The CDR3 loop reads CASSLERSYEQYF. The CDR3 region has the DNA TGTGCCAGCAGCTTAGAGAGATCCTACGAGCAGTACTTC.

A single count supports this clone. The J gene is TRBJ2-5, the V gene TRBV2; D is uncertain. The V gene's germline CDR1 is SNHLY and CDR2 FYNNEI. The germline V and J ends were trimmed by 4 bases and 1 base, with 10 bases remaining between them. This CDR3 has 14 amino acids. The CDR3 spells CASSAFNSQETQYF. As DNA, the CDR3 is TGTGCCAGCAGTGCATTTAATAGCCAAGAGACCCAGTACTTC.

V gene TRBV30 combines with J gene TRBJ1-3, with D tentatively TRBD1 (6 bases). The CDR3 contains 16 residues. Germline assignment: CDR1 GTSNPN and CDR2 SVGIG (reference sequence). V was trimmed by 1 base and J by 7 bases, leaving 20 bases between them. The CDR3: CAWSEIQGGPWNTIYF. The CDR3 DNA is TGTGCCTGGAGTGAGATACAGGGTGGCCCTTGGAACACCATATATTTT.

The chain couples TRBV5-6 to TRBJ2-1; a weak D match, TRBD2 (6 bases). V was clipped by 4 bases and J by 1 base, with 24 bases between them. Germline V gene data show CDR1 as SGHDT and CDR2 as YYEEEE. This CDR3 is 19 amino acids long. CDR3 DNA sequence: TGTGCCAGCAGCCCGGCGGGAACAGCTAGAAAATGGTCCTACAATGAGCAGTTCTTC. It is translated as CASSPAGTARKWSYNEQFF.

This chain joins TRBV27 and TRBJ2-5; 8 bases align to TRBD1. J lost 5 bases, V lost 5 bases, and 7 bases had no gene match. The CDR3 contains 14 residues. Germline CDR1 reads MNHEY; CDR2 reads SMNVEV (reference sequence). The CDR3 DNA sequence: TGTGCCAGCAGTCCGGGACAGGTGGGGGAGACCCAGTACTTC. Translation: CASSPGQVGETQYF.

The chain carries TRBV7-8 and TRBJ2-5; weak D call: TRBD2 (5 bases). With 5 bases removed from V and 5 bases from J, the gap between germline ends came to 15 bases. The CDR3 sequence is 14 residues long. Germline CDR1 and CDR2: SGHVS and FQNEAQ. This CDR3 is CASSPGDDYETQYF. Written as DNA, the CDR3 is TGTGCCAGCAGCCCCGGCGATGACTATGAGACCCAGTACTTC.

For the CDR3, the DNA is TGCGCCAGCAGCCCTACAGGGACAGGGGAATACGAGCAGTACTTC. This codes for CASSPTGTGEYEQYF. This chain links TRBV4-3 with TRBJ2-7, with 10 bases matching TRBD1. Per germline, CDR1 LGHNA and CDR2 YSLEER. The junction had 7 bases not matched to a gene; V was cut back by 4 bases and J by 4 bases. The CDR3 spans 15 residues.

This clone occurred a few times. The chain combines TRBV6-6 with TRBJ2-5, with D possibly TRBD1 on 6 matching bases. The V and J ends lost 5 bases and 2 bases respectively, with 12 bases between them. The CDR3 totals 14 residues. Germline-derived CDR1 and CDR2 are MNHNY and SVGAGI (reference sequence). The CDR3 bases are TGTGCCAGCAGTCTCCGACAGGCTCAAGAGACCCAGTACTTC. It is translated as CASSLRQAQETQYF.

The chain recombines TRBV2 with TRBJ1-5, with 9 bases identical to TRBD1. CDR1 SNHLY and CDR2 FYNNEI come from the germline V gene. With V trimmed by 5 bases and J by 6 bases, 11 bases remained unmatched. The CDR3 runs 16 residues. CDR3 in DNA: TGTGCCAGCAGTTCCTATGGGACAGGGACAGGTCAGCCCCAGCATTTT. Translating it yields CASSSYGTGTGQPQHF.